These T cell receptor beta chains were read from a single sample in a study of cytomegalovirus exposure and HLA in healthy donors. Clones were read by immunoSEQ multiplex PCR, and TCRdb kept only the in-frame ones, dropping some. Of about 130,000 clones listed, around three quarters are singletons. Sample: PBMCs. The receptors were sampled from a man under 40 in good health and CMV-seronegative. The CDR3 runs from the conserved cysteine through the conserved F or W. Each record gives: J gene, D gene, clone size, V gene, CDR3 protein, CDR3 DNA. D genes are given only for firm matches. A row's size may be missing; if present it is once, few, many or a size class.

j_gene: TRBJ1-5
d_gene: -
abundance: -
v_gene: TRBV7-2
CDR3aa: CASSPRRQGQPQHF
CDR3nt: TGTGCCAGCAGCCCACGTCGGCAGGGCCAGCCCCAGCATTTT

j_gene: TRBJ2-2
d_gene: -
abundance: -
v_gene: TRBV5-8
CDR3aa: CASSSGTKNTGELFF
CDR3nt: TGTGCCAGCAGCTCCGGGACAAAAAACACCGGGGAGCTGTTTTTT

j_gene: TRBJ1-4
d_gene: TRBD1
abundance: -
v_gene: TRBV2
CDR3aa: CASSPGQPNEKLFF
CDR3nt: TGTGCCAGCAGTCCGGGACAGCCTAATGAAAAACTGTTTTTT

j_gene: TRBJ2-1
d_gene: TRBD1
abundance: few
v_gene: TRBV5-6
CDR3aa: CASDGGDRGYNEQFF
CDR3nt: TGTGCCAGTGACGGGGGGGACAGGGGTTACAATGAGCAGTTCTTC

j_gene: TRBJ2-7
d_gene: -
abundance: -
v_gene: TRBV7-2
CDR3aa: CASSLEPGVSYEQYF
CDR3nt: TGTGCCAGCAGCTTAGAGCCGGGGGTCTCCTACGAGCAGTACTTC

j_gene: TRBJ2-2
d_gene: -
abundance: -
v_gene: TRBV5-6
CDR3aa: CASSITGSSGELFF
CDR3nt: TGTGCCAGCAGCATAACAGGGTCTTCCGGGGAGCTGTTTTTT

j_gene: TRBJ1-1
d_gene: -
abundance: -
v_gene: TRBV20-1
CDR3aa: CSPPGAEAFF
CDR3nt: TGCAGTCCCCCCGGGGCTGAAGCTTTCTTT

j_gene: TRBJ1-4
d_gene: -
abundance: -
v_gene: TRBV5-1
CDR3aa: CASSGQGFSNEKLFF
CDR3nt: TGCGCCAGCAGCGGCCAGGGGTTTTCTAATGAAAAACTGTTTTTT

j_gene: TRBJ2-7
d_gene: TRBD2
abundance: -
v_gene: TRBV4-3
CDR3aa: CASSQAGTSGSYEQYF
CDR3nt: TGCGCCAGCAGCCAAGCCGGGACTAGCGGCTCCTACGAGCAGTACTTC

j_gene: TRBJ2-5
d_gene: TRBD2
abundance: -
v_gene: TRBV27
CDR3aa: CASSTQAGGRGQETQYF
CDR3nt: TGTGCCAGCAGTACTCAGGCTGGCGGGAGAGGTCAAGAGACCCAGTACTTC

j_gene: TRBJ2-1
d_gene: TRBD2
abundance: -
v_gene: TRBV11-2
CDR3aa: CASSLDTGRLADNEQFF
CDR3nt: TGTGCCAGCAGCTTAGATACGGGAAGGCTAGCGGACAATGAGCAGTTCTTC

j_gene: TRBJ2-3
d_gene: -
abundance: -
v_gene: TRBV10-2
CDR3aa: CASYPTDYSTDTQYF
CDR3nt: TGCGCCAGTTATCCGACAGATTATAGCACAGATACGCAGTATTTT

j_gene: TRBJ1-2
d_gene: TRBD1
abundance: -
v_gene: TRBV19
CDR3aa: CASSPGQRGGGYTF
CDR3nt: TGTGCCAGTAGCCCGGGACAGCGAGGGGGTGGCTACACCTTC

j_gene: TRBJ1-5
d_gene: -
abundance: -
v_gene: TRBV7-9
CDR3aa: CASSFSNQPQHF
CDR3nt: TGTGCCAGCTCATTTAGCAATCAGCCCCAGCATTTT

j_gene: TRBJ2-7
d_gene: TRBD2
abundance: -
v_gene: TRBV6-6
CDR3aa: CASSSLAGNSYEQYF
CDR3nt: TGTGCCAGCAGCTCGCTAGCGGGGAACTCCTACGAGCAGTACTTC

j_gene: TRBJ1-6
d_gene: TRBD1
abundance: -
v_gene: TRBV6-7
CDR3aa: CASRPTGTGGHNSPLHF
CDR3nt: TGTGCCAGCAGGCCCACCGGGACAGGGGGACATAATTCACCCCTCCACTTT

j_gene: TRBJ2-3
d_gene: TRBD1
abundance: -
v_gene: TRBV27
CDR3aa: CASSPNRGASDTQYF
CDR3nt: TGTGCCAGCAGCCCAAACAGGGGCGCCTCAGATACGCAGTATTTT

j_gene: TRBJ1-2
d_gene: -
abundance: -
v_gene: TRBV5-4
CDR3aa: CASTRGADRSPSNYGYTF
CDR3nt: TGTGCCAGCACTCGAGGGGCCGACAGGTCCCCTTCTAACTATGGCTACACCTTC

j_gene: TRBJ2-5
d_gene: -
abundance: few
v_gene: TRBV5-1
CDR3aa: CASSVRDSYETQYF
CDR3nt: TGCGCCAGCAGCGTTAGGGACTCCTACGAGACCCAGTACTTC

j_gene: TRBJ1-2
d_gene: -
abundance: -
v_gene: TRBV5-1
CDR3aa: CASSSEHSYGYTF
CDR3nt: TGCGCCAGCAGCTCGGAACACAGCTATGGCTACACCTTC